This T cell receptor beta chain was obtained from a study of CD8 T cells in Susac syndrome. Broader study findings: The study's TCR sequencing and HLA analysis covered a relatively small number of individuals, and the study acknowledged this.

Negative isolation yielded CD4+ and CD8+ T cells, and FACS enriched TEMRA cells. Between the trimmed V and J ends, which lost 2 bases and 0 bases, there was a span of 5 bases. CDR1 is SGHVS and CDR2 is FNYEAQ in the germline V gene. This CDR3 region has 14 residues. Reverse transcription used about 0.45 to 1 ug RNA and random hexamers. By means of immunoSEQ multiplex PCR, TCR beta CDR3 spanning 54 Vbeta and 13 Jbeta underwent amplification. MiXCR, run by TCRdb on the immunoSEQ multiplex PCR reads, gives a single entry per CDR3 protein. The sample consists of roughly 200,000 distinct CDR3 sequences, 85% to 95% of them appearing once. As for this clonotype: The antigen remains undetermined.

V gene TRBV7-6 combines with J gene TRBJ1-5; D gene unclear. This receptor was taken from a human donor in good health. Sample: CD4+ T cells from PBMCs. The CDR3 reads CASSLSNSNQPQHF. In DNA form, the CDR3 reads TGTGCCAGCAGCTTAAGTAATAGCAATCAGCCCCAGCATTTT.